The 3 T cell receptor beta chains below were found in one sample sequenced in a study of identical twins. TCRdb passed the 5' RACE reads through MiXCR, listing each CDR3 protein once. The data contain hundreds of thousands of distinct CDR3 sequences, 20% to 25% of them seen just once; the ten biggest clones take up around 3%. Another study also made use of these data, one on T cells expressing NK-cell markers.

The sequencing input was CD4+ T cells sorted from blood. The receptor set was obtained from a young woman in good health.

The V gene is TRBV6-2 or TRBV6-3, the J gene TRBJ1-6, with D perhaps TRBD1 (6 bases). V was shortened by 5 bases and J by 9 bases, with 14 bases between the two germline ends. This CDR3 is built from 14 residues. Germline V CDR1 and CDR2: MNHEY, SVGEGT. CDR3 region: CASSRNTGFSPLHF. As DNA, the CDR3 is TGTGCCAGCAGTAGGAACACAGGGTTTTCACCCCTCCACTTT.

This clonotype appeared a few times. The chain couples TRBV29-1 to TRBJ2-3, with TRBD2 matching over 7 bases. This CDR3 has 13 amino acids. The germline V gene encodes CDR1 SQVTM and CDR2 ANQGSEA. Trimming cost V 3 bases and J 6 bases; bases outside gene matches: 6. The CDR3, as DNA: TGCAGCGTTGAGGGGCGGGGGAAGGATACGCAGTATTTT. Amino acids: CSVEGRGKDTQYF.

The J gene is TRBJ1-2, the V gene TRBV4-2; 7 bases map to TRBD1. The CDR3 totals 15 residues. V was pared by 0 bases and J by 4 bases, with 5 bases of the junction left unmatched. The germline V gene encodes CDR1 LGHNA and CDR2 YNFKEQ. This CDR3 is CASSQESDRSYGYTF. The CDR3 DNA is TGTGCCAGCAGCCAAGAATCGGACAGGAGCTATGGCTACACCTTC.